The present T cell receptor (beta chain) was sequenced within a study of radiation and T cells in renal cell carcinoma (TCRdb year 2020). At the level of the whole study: Samples came from a clinical trial, in which primary renal cell carcinomas received 15 Gy stereotactic body radiation therapy followed by nephrectomy 4 weeks later. In total, 50 to 55 samples underwent TCR beta sequencing: 25 or so tumors plus 27 peripheral blood samples. A total of approximately 4 million unique CDR3 nucleotide sequences, encoding 2.5 million to 3 million unique CDR3 amino acid sequences, were found across all 50 or so samples.

The paper as a whole reports these results and caveats: The single-armed trial design could not address effects of radiation dose or scheduling on the TCR repertoire. Blood repertoire dynamics were not followed beyond 4 weeks after treatment. No pretreatment tumor biopsies were available, so the baseline intratumoral presence of clonotypes could not be determined. In blood, the top tumor clonotypes increased from baseline to 2 weeks after radiation and then shrank by 4 weeks, which suggests a temporary expansion of tumor-resident clones.

The CDR3 contains 15 residues, cysteine and phenylalanine counted. The retained sequence is limited to the CDR3, 45 bases, with the frame set at the first base. At the junction V is shortened by 2 bases and J by 7 bases, with 15 bases in between. As encoded in the germline V gene, CDR1 is SGDLS while CDR2 is YYNGEE. With respect to this clone: The target of this receptor is not known. No much larger clone exists at a distance of one base, and base qualities are not known.

The immunoSEQ kit was used, according to the manufacturer's recommendations, to generate TCR beta libraries from genomic DNA. Library preparation used a first multiplex PCR with proprietary primers, then a second PCR adding unique barcodes, with bead cleanups after each round. A kit-provided positive control reaction and a negative control reaction were included in every sample batch. The final libraries were assessed on an Agilent 4200 TapeStation D1000 ScreenTape, pooled by volume, and quantified by qPCR. Sequencing ran on an Illumina NextSeq500 with a MidOutput 150-cycle cartridge, using 156 Read1 and 15 Index1 cycles with kit custom primers. The pooled library was loaded at approximately 1 pM, and about 21% PhiX control was spiked in. Regarding the original processing steps: Vendor-processed data were analyzed in R, with a clonotype defined as all T cells sharing the same CDR3 nucleotide sequence. For clone abundance analyses, frequencies were normalized to the 10,000 most abundant clones per sample. Public T cell clones, which averaged fewer than five per sample, were removed prior to analysis. A difference in abundance of at least 32-fold between compartments was used to define tumor-enriched and baseline blood-enriched clonotypes. Clonotypes expanded or contracted between blood time points were identified with a beta-binomial differential abundance model. Tumor-blood repertoire similarity was measured with the Baroni-Urbani and Buser coefficient, and group comparisons used two-tailed Wilcoxon tests in R. Imported from immuneACCESS, the table was reduced by TCRdb to in-frame sequences with V and J called. These copies leave out some clones; in studies compared against another copy, an unresolved V gene accounts for under half, and the cause of the remainder is not known. The V and J calls and clone size are taken from that table; D and trimming were inferred from the DNA. Across this sample there are some 150,000 clones, with approximately 91% seen only once. The ten largest clonotypes hold around 11% of the sample.

Interpreted using the paper, the time point label stands for: baseline pretreatment blood. The treatment or condition label, as the study defines it: 15 Gy SBRT to primary tumor, nephrectomy 4 weeks later. To follow tumor-enriched clonotypes, peripheral blood was collected serially from radiation-treated patients at baseline and again at 2 weeks and 4 weeks after SBRT. Every patient had renal cell carcinoma of clear cell pathology. The QIAamp DNA Blood Mini Kit (Qiagen) was used to prepare genomic DNA for TCR sequencing. Samples were included in the analyses only if all quality control checks were passed.

The origin of this receptor is a woman in her forties or fifties with renal cell carcinoma. The source was blood, collected from a patient whose treatment included radiotherapy and nephrectomy. The rearranged chain carries TRBV9 and TRBJ2-2; the D segment might be TRBD1 or TRBD2, since each matches 6 bases. The encoded CDR3 is CASSVRGELHGELFF. The sequenced DNA: TGTGCCAGCAGCGTTAGGGGGGAGCTCCACGGGGAGCTGTTTTTT.